The clone carrying this T cell receptor beta chain occurred many times. Its antigen is as yet unknown. The data stem from a study of T-cell reconstitution after alpha-beta-depleted transplantation in children. Findings and caveats of the study: Newly generated T cells supplied most T-cell counts and diversity one year post-transplant. At day 60, the high TCRbeta diversity found in some patients originated from recipient T cells and thymic progenitors that had survived. Reported findings indicate that, about two months after transplant, alpha-beta T cells came from several hundred expanded clones, which were derived from non-depleted graft cells.

The V gene end was trimmed by 1 base and the J gene end by 0 bases; junction bases not matched to a gene: 8. Germline CDR1 reads SGHAT; CDR2 reads FQDESV (reference sequence). CDR3 length: 19 amino acids. The TCRbeta library was prepared with unique molecular identifiers. TCRdb reprocessed the PCR reads via MiXCR and lists one record per CDR3 protein. The data hold 150,000 to 200,000 distinct CDR3 sequences, with over 8.5% observed a single time. V is TRBV11-1 and J is TRBJ2-6, with TRBD1 identical over 8 bases. Source: PBMCs, taken before TCRalphabeta/CD19-depleted stem cell transplant. This receptor was identified in a boy between 2 and 10 years old with acute myeloid leukemia, due to receive a stem cell transplant. CDR3 nucleotide sequence: TGTGCCAGCAGCTTAGGGGGGACAGGTGGACCCTCTGGGGCCAACGTCCTGACTTTC. Amino acids: CASSLGGTGGPSGANVLTF. Supplemented by reference TRBV11-1 and TRBJ2-6, the full variable domain reads EAEVAQSPRYKITEKSQAVAFWCDPISGHATLYWYRQILGQGPELLVQFQDESVVDDSQLPKDRFSAERLKGVDSTLKIQPAELGDSAMYLCASSLGGTGGPSGANVLTFGAGSRLTVL.